This T cell receptor beta chain was documented in a study of T cell repertoires in cytomegalovirus infection. TCRdb reprocessed the reads via MiXCR and lists one record per CDR3 protein. Among some 800,000 distinct CDR3 sequences listed, under 35% were seen once. There are 16 residues in the CDR3. In germline, CDR1 is SGHDT, CDR2 YYEEEE. V gave up 0 bases and J gave up 0 bases, with 12 bases separating them. This clonotype occurred a few times. The antigen is not known. The sequencing used cultured CD8+ T cells from PBMCs, collected from culture after CMV antigen stimulation. The chain carries TRBV5-6 and TRBJ1-1; D is unclear. This receptor was identified in a human donor in good health (CMV status not recorded). Some clones in this sample may be carry-over from other donors' samples. CDR3 bases: TGTGCCAGCAGCTTGGTAGTCGGCAGGATGAACACTGAAGCTTTCTTT. It codes for CASSLVVGRMNTEAFF.